The entry that follows covers one T cell receptor beta chain sequence. No antigen is known for it. The sample belongs to a study of T cell responses to AZD1222 COVID-19 vaccine. Points from the study as a whole: Receipt of two AZD1222 doses was followed by a rise in Spike-specific TCR breadth and depth. Just a handful of people given AZD1222 tested seropositive at baseline. White British donors predominated, females outnumbered males, and clonal diversity was possibly underestimated.

The CDR3 sequence is 14 residues long. V dropped 3 bases and J dropped 3 bases, with 10 bases sitting between them. Germline CDR1 reads SEHNR; CDR2 reads FQNEAQ (reference sequence). Generated by immunoSEQ multiplex PCR, the TCRdb table keeps only in-frame clones and is missing some. The sample has about 61,000 clones; around 82% are singletons. The chain couples TRBV7-9 to TRBJ2-3, with D unresolved. Sequenced here: peripheral blood, sampled 28 days after the second AZD1222 dose. The clonotype was recovered from an adult who received the AZD1222 COVID-19 vaccine. CDR3 coding DNA: TGTGCCAGCAGCTTTGTGGACGGAACAGATACGCAGTATTTT. The encoded protein is CASSFVDGTDTQYF.